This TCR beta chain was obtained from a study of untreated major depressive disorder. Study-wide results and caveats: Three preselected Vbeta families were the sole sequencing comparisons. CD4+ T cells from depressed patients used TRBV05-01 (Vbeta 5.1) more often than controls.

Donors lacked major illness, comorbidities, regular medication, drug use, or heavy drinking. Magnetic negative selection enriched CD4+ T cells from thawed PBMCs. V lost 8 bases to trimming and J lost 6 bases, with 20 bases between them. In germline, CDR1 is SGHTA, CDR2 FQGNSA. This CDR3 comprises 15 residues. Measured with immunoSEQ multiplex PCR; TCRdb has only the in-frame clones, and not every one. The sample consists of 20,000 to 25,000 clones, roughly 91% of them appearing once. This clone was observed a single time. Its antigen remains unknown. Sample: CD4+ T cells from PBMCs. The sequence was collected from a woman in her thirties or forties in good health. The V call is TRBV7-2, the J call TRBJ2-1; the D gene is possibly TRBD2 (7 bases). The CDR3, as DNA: TGTGCCAGCCACGAGGGGGGGAGACGGGTCAATGAGCAGTTCTTC. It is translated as CASHEGGRRVNEQFF.